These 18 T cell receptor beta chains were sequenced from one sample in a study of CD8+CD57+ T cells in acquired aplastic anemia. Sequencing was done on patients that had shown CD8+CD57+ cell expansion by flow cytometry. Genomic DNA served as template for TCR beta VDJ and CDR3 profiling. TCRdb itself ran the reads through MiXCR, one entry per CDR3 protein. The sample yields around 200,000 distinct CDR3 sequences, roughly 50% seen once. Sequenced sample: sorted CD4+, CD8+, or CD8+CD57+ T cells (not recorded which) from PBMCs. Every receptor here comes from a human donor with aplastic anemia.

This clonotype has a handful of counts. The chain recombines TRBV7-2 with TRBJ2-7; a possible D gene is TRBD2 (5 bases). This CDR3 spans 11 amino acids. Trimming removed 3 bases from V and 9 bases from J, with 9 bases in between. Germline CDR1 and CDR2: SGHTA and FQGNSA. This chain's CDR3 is CASSLMEVQYF. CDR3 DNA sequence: TGTGCCAGCAGCTTGATGGAGGTGCAGTACTTC.

CDR3 residues: CSARTTGLAGLTDTQYF. The CDR3 region has the DNA TGCAGTGCTAGAACCACAGGGCTAGCGGGCCTCACAGATACGCAGTATTTT. The chain employs TRBV20-1 and TRBJ2-3; 8 nucleotides agree with TRBD2. Germline trimming cut 2 bases from V and 2 bases from J; bases unmatched to any gene: 12. The CDR3 contains 17 residues. The V gene's germline CDR1 is DFQATT and CDR2 SNEGSKA (reference sequence).

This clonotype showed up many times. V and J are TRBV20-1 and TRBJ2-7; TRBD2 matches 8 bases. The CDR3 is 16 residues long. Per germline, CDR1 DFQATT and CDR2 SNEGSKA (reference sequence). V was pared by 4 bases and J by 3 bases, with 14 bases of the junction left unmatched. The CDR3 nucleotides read TGCAGTGCTAACGTTGGAATCTCTAGCGGGTTCTACGAGCAGTACTTC. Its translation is CSANVGISSGFYEQYF.

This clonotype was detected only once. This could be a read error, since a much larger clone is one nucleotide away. CDR3 loop: CASSLEGSSNEASF. CDR3 nucleotide sequence: TGTGCCAGCAGCTTAGAAGGCAGCTCAAATGAAGCTTCCTTT. The chain uses TRBV7-9 and TRBJ1-1; D gene uncertain. The CDR3 is 14 residues long. CDR1 and CDR2 from the germline V gene are SEHNR and FQNEAQ (reference sequence).

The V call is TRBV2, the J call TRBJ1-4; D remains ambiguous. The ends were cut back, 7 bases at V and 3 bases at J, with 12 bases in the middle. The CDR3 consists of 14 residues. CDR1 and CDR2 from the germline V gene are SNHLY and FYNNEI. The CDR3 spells CASNPTGPNEKLFF. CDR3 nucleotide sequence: TGTGCCAGCAACCCCACCGGCCCTAATGAAAAACTGTTTTTT.

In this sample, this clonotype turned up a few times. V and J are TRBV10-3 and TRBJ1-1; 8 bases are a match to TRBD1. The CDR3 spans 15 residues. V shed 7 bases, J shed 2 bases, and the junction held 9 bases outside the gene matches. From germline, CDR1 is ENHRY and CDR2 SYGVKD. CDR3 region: CAITTTGAINTEAFF. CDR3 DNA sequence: TGTGCCATCACCACGACAGGGGCGATCAACACTGAAGCTTTCTTT.

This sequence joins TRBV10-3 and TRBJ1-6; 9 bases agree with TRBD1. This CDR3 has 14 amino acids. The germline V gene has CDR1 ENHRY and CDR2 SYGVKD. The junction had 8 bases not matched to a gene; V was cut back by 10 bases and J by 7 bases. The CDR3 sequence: CATIRDRANSPLHF. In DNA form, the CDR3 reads TGTGCCACCATCCGGGACAGGGCCAATTCACCCCTCCACTTT.

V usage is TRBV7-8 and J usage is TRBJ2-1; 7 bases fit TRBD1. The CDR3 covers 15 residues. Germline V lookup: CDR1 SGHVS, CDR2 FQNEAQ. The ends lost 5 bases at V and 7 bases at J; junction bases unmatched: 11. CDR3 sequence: CASSLSGTAINEQFF. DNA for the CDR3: TGTGCCAGCAGCCTATCCGGGACAGCCATAAATGAGCAGTTCTTC.

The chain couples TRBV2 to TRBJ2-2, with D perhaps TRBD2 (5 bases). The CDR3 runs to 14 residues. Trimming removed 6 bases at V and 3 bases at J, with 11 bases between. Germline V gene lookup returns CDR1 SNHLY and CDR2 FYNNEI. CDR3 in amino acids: CASSVATHTGELFF. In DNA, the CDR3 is TGTGCCAGCAGCGTAGCGACGCACACCGGGGAGCTGTTTTTT.

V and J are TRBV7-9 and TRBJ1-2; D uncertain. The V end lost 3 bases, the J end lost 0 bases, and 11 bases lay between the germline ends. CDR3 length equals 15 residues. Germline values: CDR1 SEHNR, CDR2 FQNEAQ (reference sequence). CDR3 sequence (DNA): TGTGCCAGCAGCTTGAACGGGAACACTAACTATGGCTACACCTTC. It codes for CASSLNGNTNYGYTF.

The CDR3 here is CASSLAGRGGSYEQYF. CDR3 nucleotide sequence: TGTGCCAGCAGCTTAGCGGGCCGGGGAGGCTCCTACGAGCAGTACTTC. This chain joins TRBV11-1 and TRBJ2-7; D is possibly TRBD2 (6 bases). Germline V lookup: CDR1 SGHAT, CDR2 FQDESV (reference sequence). The CDR3 is made up of 16 amino acids. V was shortened by 0 bases and J by 0 bases, with 12 bases between the two germline ends.

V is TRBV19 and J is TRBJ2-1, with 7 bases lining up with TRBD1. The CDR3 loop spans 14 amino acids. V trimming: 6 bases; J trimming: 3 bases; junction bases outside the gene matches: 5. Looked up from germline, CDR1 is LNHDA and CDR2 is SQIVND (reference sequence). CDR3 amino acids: CASRPGQSYNEQFF. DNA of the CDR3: TGTGCCAGTAGGCCGGGACAGAGCTACAATGAGCAGTTCTTC.

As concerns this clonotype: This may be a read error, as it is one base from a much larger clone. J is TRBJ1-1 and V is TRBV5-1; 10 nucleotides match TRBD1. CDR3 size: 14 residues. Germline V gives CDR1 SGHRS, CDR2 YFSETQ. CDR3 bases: TGCGCCAGCAGCCGGGGACAGGGGAACACTGAAGCTCTCTTT. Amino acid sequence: CASSRGQGNTEALF.

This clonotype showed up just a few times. Here the CDR3 DNA reads TGTGCCAGCAGTTTATTAGGGGAGACTGGGCAGTACTTC. Its protein is CASSLLGETGQYF. V usage is TRBV27 and J usage is TRBJ2-7, with D possibly called TRBD1 or TRBD2 (5 bases each). V lost 1 base to trimming and J lost 9 bases, with 13 bases between them. Germline-derived CDR1 and CDR2 are MNHEY and SMNVEV (reference sequence). The CDR3 is made up of 13 amino acids.

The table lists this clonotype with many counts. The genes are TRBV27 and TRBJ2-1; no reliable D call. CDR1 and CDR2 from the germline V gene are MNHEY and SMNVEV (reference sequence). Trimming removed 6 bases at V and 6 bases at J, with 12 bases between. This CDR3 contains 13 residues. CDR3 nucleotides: TGTGCCAGCAGACTCATCAGCGCCAATGAGCAGTTCTTC. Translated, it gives CASRLISANEQFF.

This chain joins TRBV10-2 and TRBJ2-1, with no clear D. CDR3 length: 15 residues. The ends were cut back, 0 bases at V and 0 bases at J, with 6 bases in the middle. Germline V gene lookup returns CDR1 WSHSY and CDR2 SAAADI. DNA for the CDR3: TGCGCCAGCAGTGAGTCGGGGTTCTCCTACAATGAGCAGTTCTTC. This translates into CASSESGFSYNEQFF.

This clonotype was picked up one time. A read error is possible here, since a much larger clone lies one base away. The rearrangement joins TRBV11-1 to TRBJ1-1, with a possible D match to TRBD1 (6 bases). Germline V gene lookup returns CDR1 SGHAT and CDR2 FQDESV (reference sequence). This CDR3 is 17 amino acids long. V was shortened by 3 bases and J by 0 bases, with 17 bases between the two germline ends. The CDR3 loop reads CASSFLRPRGMNTEAFF. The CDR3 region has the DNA TGTGCCAGCAGCTTTCTCCGTCCTAGGGGGATGAACACTGAAGCTTTCTTT.

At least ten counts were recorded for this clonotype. The CDR3 sequence is CASSLEGYGYTF. Written as DNA, the CDR3 is TGCGCCAGCAGCTTGGAGGGCTATGGCTACACCTTC. This chain connects TRBV5-1 to TRBJ1-2; D not resolved. The V end was cut by 0 bases, the J end by 4 bases, with 4 bases between. This CDR3 is 12 amino acids long. Germline loops: CDR1 SGHRS, CDR2 YFSETQ. Variable domain in full (rest from reference TRBV5-1 and TRBJ1-2): KAGVTQTPRYLIKTRGQQVTLSCSPISGHRSVSWYQQTPGQGLQFLFEYFSETQRNKGNFPGRFSGRQFSNSRSEMNVSTLELGDSALYLCASSLEGYGYTFGSGTRLTVV.